This T cell receptor (beta chain) was sequenced for a study of vaccination and CD4 T cells after COVID-19. Specified treatment: roughly 10-day PBMC culture with coronavirus spike peptide pools or control peptides (ViraFEST assay). Germline CDR1 and CDR2: DFQATT and SNEGSKA (reference sequence). The CDR3 consists of 15 residues. J was trimmed by 7 bases and V by 5 bases; bases with no gene match: 13. This clonotype has more than one count but fewer than ten. Its antigen remains unknown. The Oncomine TCR Beta short-read assay sequenced DNA from cultured CD4+ T cells. Each CDR3 protein gets one entry after TCRdb re-called the PCR reads with MiXCR. The sample contains about 19,000 distinct CDR3 sequences, under 60% of which appear only once.

Sequenced material: CD4+ T cells from blood, cultured in vitro. V is TRBV20-1 and J is TRBJ2-2, with 7 bases matching TRBD2. The TCR originated in a human donor who had recovered from COVID-19. The CDR3 nucleotides read TGCAGTGCTGAGGGCGCGGGAGCCCTTGGCGGGGAGCTGTTTTTT. This encodes CSAEGAGALGGELFF.